The 20 T cell receptor beta chains given below trace back to one sample, sequenced in a study of vaccination and CD4 T cells after COVID-19. Treatment in this sample: approximately 10-day PBMC culture with coronavirus spike peptide pools or control peptides (ViraFEST assay). Sequence data for DNA of cultured CD4+ T cells were generated by the Oncomine TCR Beta short-read assay. TCRdb re-analysed the PCR reads in MiXCR, keeping a single row per CDR3 protein. The sample includes over 15,000 distinct CDR3 sequences, roughly 54% seen only once; the top ten take approximately 12%. These TCRs are of unknown antigen specificity. Sequencing was done on a sample of CD4+ T cells from blood, cultured in vitro. These receptors were obtained from a human donor who had recovered from COVID-19.

The genes are TRBV19 and TRBJ2-5, with 14 bases identical to TRBD2. The CDR3 spans 14 residues. V lost 10 bases to trimming and J lost 4 bases; unmatched junction nucleotides: 5. Germline V gene lookup returns CDR1 LNHDA and CDR2 SQIVND (reference sequence). In DNA, the CDR3 is TGTGCCACCGGACTAGCGGGGGGCCTAGAGACCCAGTACTTC. Protein: CATGLAGGLETQYF.

The V gene is TRBV7-8, the J gene TRBJ1-3; 10 nucleotides agree with TRBD1. Germline assignment: CDR1 SGHVS and CDR2 FQNEAQ. The CDR3 loop spans 15 amino acids. J lost 7 bases, V lost 5 bases, and 8 bases had no gene match. The DNA for the CDR3 is TGTGCCAGCAGCCCACGACAGGGGGCGCGTAACACCATATATTTT. This translates into CASSPRQGARNTIYF.

The CDR3 DNA is TGTGCCAGCAGCTTAGAGGGGACGAACACTGAAGCTTTCTTT. Encoded protein: CASSLEGTNTEAFF. V gene TRBV7-9 combines with J gene TRBJ1-1; D is possibly TRBD1 (5 bases). V was cut by 1 base and J by 1 base, with 7 bases left in between. The CDR3 has 14 amino acids. CDR1 and CDR2 (germline): SEHNR, FQNEAQ (reference sequence).

This clonotype was observed a handful of times. The chain joins TRBV10-1 to TRBJ2-5, with 14 nucleotides matching TRBD2. After removal of 5 bases from V and 5 bases from J, the junction contained 7 bases not matched to a gene. Germline CDR1 reads WNHNN; CDR2 reads SYGVQD (reference sequence). This CDR3 spans 16 amino acids. As DNA, the CDR3 is TGCGCCAGCAGTCCGGGACTAGCGGGAGTTGGGGAGACCCAGTACTTC. It encodes CASSPGLAGVGETQYF.

The V call is TRBV12-3 or TRBV12-4, the J call TRBJ1-1; unclear D gene. V was trimmed by 1 base and J by 7 bases, leaving 10 bases between them. The CDR3 has 13 amino acids. CDR3 amino acids: CASSLGQFGEAFF. For the CDR3, the DNA is TGTGCCAGCAGTTTAGGGCAGTTCGGTGAAGCTTTCTTT.

This chain links TRBV12-3 or TRBV12-4 with TRBJ2-3, with a tentative D call TRBD1 (7 bases). The CDR3 totals 20 residues. Deletions cut 5 bases from V and 2 bases from J, with 29 bases between. This CDR3 reads CASSLLRQGLRRAPTDTQYF. CDR3 sequence (DNA): TGTGCCAGCAGTCTCCTTCGACAGGGTTTAAGGAGGGCCCCCACAGATACGCAGTATTTT.

This rearrangement joins TRBV7-2 to TRBJ1-2; tentative D call: TRBD1 (5 bases). Germline values: CDR1 SGHTA, CDR2 FQGNSA. Trimming cost V 5 bases and J 5 bases, with 15 bases left between them. The CDR3 is 14 residues long. The CDR3 DNA reads TGTGCCAGCAGCGTACCCGGGGCTGGGTATGGCTACACCTTC. Its translation: CASSVPGAGYGYTF.

The chain uses TRBV7-9 and TRBJ1-2; 7 nucleotides agree with TRBD1. The CDR3 extends over 14 amino acids. The V gene's germline CDR1 is SEHNR and CDR2 FQNEAQ (reference sequence). Trimming at V came to 5 bases and at J to 1 base, leaving 4 bases not matched to a gene. The CDR3 loop reads CASSVGQSNYGYTF. CDR3 bases: TGTGCCAGCAGCGTGGGACAGAGTAACTATGGCTACACCTTC. The full variable domain, rest sourced from reference TRBV7-9 and TRBJ1-2, is DTGVSQNPRHKITKRGQNVTFRCDPISEHNRLYWYRQTLGQGPEFLTYFQNEAQLEKSRLLSDRFSAERPKGSFSTLEIQRTEQGDSAMYLCASSVGQSNYGYTFGSGTRLTVV.

This sequence joins TRBV7-3 and TRBJ2-2, with D maybe TRBD2 (5 bases). This CDR3 spans 13 amino acids. CDR1 is SGHTA, CDR2 FQGTGA, per germline. The V and J ends lost 5 bases and 6 bases respectively, with 10 bases between them. The CDR3 region has the DNA TGTGCCAGCAGCGATACTAGGTCCGGGGAGCTGTTTTTT. Translated: CASSDTRSGELFF.

The rearrangement links TRBV7-2 to TRBJ1-1; a possible D gene is TRBD1 (5 bases). Germline V gene data show CDR1 as SGHTA and CDR2 as FQGNSA. The CDR3 has 17 amino acids. Trimming took off 1 base at V and 5 bases at J, with 20 bases between the two ends. CDR3 coding DNA: TGTGCCAGCAGCTTAGGTGGTGGGGCGCGTAGTTTTACTGAAGCTTTCTTT. This codes for CASSLGGGARSFTEAFF.

The chain uses TRBV7-2 and TRBJ2-3, with 9 positions matching TRBD1. Looked up from germline, CDR1 is SGHTA and CDR2 is FQGNSA. V trimming: 3 bases; J trimming: 6 bases; junction bases outside the gene matches: 10. This CDR3 contains 16 residues. The CDR3 DNA sequence: TGTGCCAGCAGCTTTGCCACCGGGACAGGGTGGGATACGCAGTATTTT. Protein sequence: CASSFATGTGWDTQYF.

This chain links TRBV25-1 with TRBJ2-2, with TRBD2 identical over 13 bases. CDR1 is MGHDK, CDR2 SYGVNS, per germline. Germline trimming cut 1 base from V and 3 bases from J; bases unmatched to any gene: 5. The CDR3 has 18 amino acids. The CDR3 DNA is TGTGCCAGCAGTGAATTACTAGCGGGAGGGCCGGACACCGGGGAGCTGTTTTTT. It yields the protein CASSELLAGGPDTGELFF.

The V and J genes are TRBV10-3 and TRBJ1-6; 9 bases agree with TRBD1. The CDR3 has 14 residues. V shed 4 bases, J shed 5 bases, and the junction held 0 bases outside the gene matches. The V gene's germline CDR1 is ENHRY and CDR2 SYGVKD. The CDR3 protein is CAISGDRDNSPLHF. The CDR3 DNA reads as TGTGCCATCAGTGGGGACAGGGATAATTCACCCCTCCACTTT.

The chain couples TRBV7-9 to TRBJ1-3; D unresolved. CDR3 length: 14 amino acids. V lost 7 bases and J 2 bases, leaving 12 bases between the germline ends. Germline V CDR1 and CDR2: SEHNR, FQNEAQ (reference sequence). CDR3 in amino acids: CASTIEPTGNTIYF. CDR3 in DNA: TGTGCCAGCACCATAGAGCCTACTGGAAACACCATATATTTT.

The V and J genes are TRBV28 and TRBJ1-5; a weak D match, TRBD1 (5 bases). This CDR3 region has 16 residues. Germline V CDR1 and CDR2: MDHEN, SYDVKM. Deletions cut 5 bases from V and 2 bases from J, with 16 bases between. The DNA for the CDR3 is TGTGCCAGCAGTGCACCATCAGGGTCAGGCAATCAGCCCCAGCATTTT. The encoded protein is CASSAPSGSGNQPQHF.

The CDR3 sequence: CSARPKGGNSPLHF. CDR3 nucleotide sequence: TGCAGTGCTAGGCCAAAAGGAGGGAATTCACCCCTCCACTTT. The gene calls are TRBV20-1 and TRBJ1-6; D unresolved. This CDR3 is 14 amino acids long. Per the germline V gene, CDR1 is DFQATT and CDR2 is SNEGSKA (reference sequence). With 3 bases removed from V and 7 bases from J, the gap between germline ends came to 13 bases.

The V call is TRBV19, the J call TRBJ1-3, with a possible D match to TRBD1 (5 bases). The CDR3 has 14 residues. V dropped 7 bases and J dropped 0 bases, with 10 bases sitting between them. Germline V gene lookup returns CDR1 LNHDA and CDR2 SQIVND (reference sequence). CDR3 sequence reads: CASTQQDSGNTIYF. CDR3 in DNA: TGTGCCAGTACTCAACAGGACTCTGGAAACACCATATATTTT.

This chain links TRBV6-1 with TRBJ2-5, with 7 bases matching TRBD2. With V trimmed by 6 bases and J by 1 base, 8 bases remained unmatched. The germline V gene encodes CDR1 MNHNS and CDR2 SASEGT. CDR3 length: 15 amino acids. Here the CDR3 DNA reads TGTGCCAGCAGCCCCGGGTCGGGAGGCCAAGAGACCCAGTACTTC. This encodes CASSPGSGGQETQYF.

This clonotype was detected a few times. The V and J genes are TRBV20-1 and TRBJ2-6; D not resolved. The V and J ends lost 2 bases and 0 bases respectively, with 8 bases between them. The CDR3 is 15 amino acids. The germline gives CDR1 DFQATT, CDR2 SNEGSKA (reference sequence). CDR3 in DNA: TGCAGTGCTAGACCGTCCCACTCTGGGGCCAACGTCCTGACTTTC. It is translated as CSARPSHSGANVLTF.

The V call is TRBV19, the J call TRBJ1-2; D remains ambiguous. Germline-derived CDR1 and CDR2 are LNHDA and SQIVND (reference sequence). The CDR3 runs to 13 residues. V dropped 3 bases and J dropped 3 bases, with 8 bases sitting between them. The CDR3 is CASSIVGDYGYTF. The CDR3 DNA reads as TGTGCCAGTAGTATCGTGGGTGACTATGGCTACACCTTC.